This TCR beta chain is from a study of T cells after yellow fever vaccination. Turning to the study itself: Fractions low in cell number were prepared with SMART-Seq v4 Ultra Low Input.

Trimming removed 7 bases from V and 8 bases from J, with 15 bases in between. Germline V gene data show CDR1 as LNHDA and CDR2 as SQIVND (reference sequence). The CDR3 contains 14 residues. In its sample, this clonotype was seen a few times. Its target is not known. Study results and limitations: Post-booster repertoires again held most primary-vaccination clones (approximately 96% CD4, roughly 88% CD8). Only a minor proportion of clonotypes was detected across both CD4 and CD8 compartments.

The 5'RACE template-switching step produced TCR cDNA and added a universal primer site and UMIs. TCRdb re-called the 5' RACE reads through MiXCR, storing one row per CDR3 protein. This table has 250,000 to 300,000 distinct CDR3 sequences, 7.5% to 9.5% appearing once. The sequence was obtained from a man in his late teens or twenties who received the YFV17D yellow fever vaccine. Sequenced material: CD4+ T cells sorted from PBMCs, taken 5 days after the yellow fever booster vaccination. The chain carries TRBV19 and TRBJ1-6, with D uncertain. The CDR3 nucleotides read TGTGCCAGTACGTCCGACGCGAGGTATTCACCCCTCCACTTT. This translates into CASTSDARYSPLHF.